Following are 26 T cell receptor beta chains from one sample sequenced in a study of identical twins. MiXCR was run by TCRdb on the 5' RACE reads, yielding one entry per CDR3 protein. The profile shows 1.5 million to 2 million distinct CDR3 sequences, around 33% of them singletons. Sequenced material: cord blood. The origin of the receptors is a newborn girl in good health.

The chain joins TRBV4-1 to TRBJ1-4; D ambiguous. Trimming took off 1 base at V and 0 bases at J, with 6 bases between the two ends. CDR3 length equals 15 residues. The germline V gene encodes CDR1 MGHRA and CDR2 YSYEKL. CDR3 sequence reads: CASSQGVTTNEKLFF. In DNA form, the CDR3 reads TGCGCCAGCAGCCAAGGTGTGACAACTAATGAAAAACTGTTTTTT.

Remarks on this clonotype: A single base separates this from a much larger clone, so it may be a read error. The chain combines TRBV2 with TRBJ2-5, with 11 bases lining up with TRBD2. The CDR3 has 18 residues. The germline gives CDR1 SNHLY, CDR2 FYNNEI. Trimming removed 2 bases from V and 2 bases from J; junction bases left unmatched: 10. The CDR3 here is CASSEHETSGEEQETQYF. DNA for the CDR3: TGTGCCAGCAGTGAACATGAGACTAGCGGGGAAGAACAAGAGACCCAGTACTTC. The variable domain in full, with the rest retrieved from reference TRBV2 and TRBJ2-5, is EPEVTQTPSHQVTQMGQEVILRCVPISNHLYFYWYRQILGQKVEFLVSFYNNEISEKSEIFDDQFSVERPDGSNFTLKIRSTKLEDSAMYFCASSEHETSGEEQETQYFGPGTRLLVL.

V is TRBV20-1 and J is TRBJ2-5; weak D call: TRBD1 (6 bases). The CDR3 runs 13 residues. Trimming left V 3 bases short and J 5 bases short, with 13 bases between. The germline gives CDR1 DFQATT, CDR2 SNEGSKA (reference sequence). CDR3 in amino acids: CSASKQGRETQYF. For the CDR3, the DNA is TGCAGTGCTAGCAAACAGGGACGGGAGACCCAGTACTTC.

This rearrangement joins TRBV9 to TRBJ2-1, with 12 bases lining up with TRBD2. The V segment lost 3 bases and the J segment 13 bases; nucleotides outside the gene matches: 11. The CDR3 contains 15 residues. Germline V gives CDR1 SGDLS, CDR2 YYNGEE. CDR3 amino acids: CASSASGGADPEQFF. The CDR3 DNA is TGTGCCAGCAGCGCTAGCGGGGGGGCTGATCCTGAACAGTTCTTC.

The V and J genes are TRBV20-1 and TRBJ1-2; D gene ambiguous. The CDR3 is 12 residues long. V was shortened by 6 bases and J by 2 bases, with 10 bases between the two germline ends. Germline loops: CDR1 DFQATT, CDR2 SNEGSKA (reference sequence). This chain's CDR3 is CSAPRGNYGYTF. The DNA for the CDR3 is TGCAGTGCCCCGAGAGGGAACTATGGCTACACCTTC.

This clonotype occurred a few times. The V and J genes are TRBV6-5 and TRBJ2-1; 10 nucleotides line up with TRBD2. Germline V gene data show CDR1 as MNHEY and CDR2 as SVGAGI. V was clipped by 2 bases and J by 5 bases; unmatched bases: 12. The CDR3 consists of 18 residues. The CDR3 region has the DNA TGTGCCAGCAGTTACCGACTGGGTCAGGGACTAGCGCACAATGAGCAGTTCTTC. This sequence encodes CASSYRLGQGLAHNEQFF.

The chain has TRBV3-1 and TRBJ1-1; D is unclear. Trimming took 1 base from V and 5 from J, leaving 11 bases between them. Germline loops: CDR1 LGHDT, CDR2 YNNKEL (reference sequence). This CDR3 spans 14 amino acids. Here the CDR3 reads CASSQARGKTEAFF. In nucleotides, the CDR3 is TGTGCCAGCAGCCAAGCGCGGGGTAAGACTGAAGCTTTCTTT. Filled out from reference TRBV3-1 and TRBJ1-1, the complete variable domain reads DTAVSQTPKYLVTQMGNDKSIKCEQNLGHDTMYWYKQDSKKFLKIMFSYNNKELIINETVPNRFSPKSPDKAHLNLHINSLELGDSAVYFCASSQARGKTEAFFGQGTRLTVV.

The rearrangement joins TRBV28 to TRBJ2-7; 9 bases are shared with TRBD2. CDR3 length equals 16 residues. Germline trimming cut 6 bases from V and 4 bases from J; bases unmatched to any gene: 13. Per the germline V gene, CDR1 is MDHEN and CDR2 is SYDVKM. The CDR3 nucleotides are TGTGCCAGCAGCGTACTGGCGGGAGGGCCGTCTTACGAGCAGTACTTC. This translates into CASSVLAGGPSYEQYF.

This clonotype was counted between two and nine times. This chain links TRBV24-1 with TRBJ2-1, with D hard to call. CDR1 is KGHDR and CDR2 is SFDVKD in the germline V gene. The CDR3 totals 12 residues. Trimming shortened V by 9 bases and J by 6 bases, and 11 bases separated the two germline ends. CDR3 sequence (DNA): TGTGCCACCCAGGACCGCAGCAATGAGCAGTTCTTC. This codes for CATQDRSNEQFF.

The chain recombines TRBV7-9 with TRBJ1-4; D is unresolved. Trimming removed 1 base at V and 3 bases at J, with 12 bases between. The V gene's germline CDR1 is SEHNR and CDR2 FQNEAQ (reference sequence). This CDR3 contains 16 residues. The CDR3 is CASSLERAGANEKLFF. The CDR3 region has the DNA TGTGCCAGCAGCTTAGAGAGGGCAGGAGCTAATGAAAAACTGTTTTTT.

This clonotype turned up a few times. The V gene is TRBV29-1, the J gene TRBJ2-3, with TRBD1 matching over 7 bases. With 2 bases clipped from V and 6 bases from J, the junction kept 11 bases outside the gene matches. The germline CDR1 and CDR2 sequences are SQVTM and ANQGSEA. This CDR3 contains 15 residues. The CDR3 sequence: CSVEPQGEYLDTQYF. The CDR3 nucleotides read TGCAGCGTTGAACCGCAGGGGGAATATTTGGATACGCAGTATTTT.

The rearrangement uses TRBV20-1 and TRBJ2-1; the D is unclear. The CDR3 loop spans 16 amino acids. Per the germline V gene, CDR1 is DFQATT and CDR2 is SNEGSKA (reference sequence). V gave up 4 bases and J gave up 4 bases, with 20 bases separating them. The CDR3 sequence: CSATHPVAPTYNEQFF. The CDR3 coding sequence is TGCAGTGCTACCCACCCCGTAGCTCCCACATACAATGAGCAGTTCTTC.

This clonotype was seen many times. Written as DNA, the CDR3 is TGCAGTGCTAGAGATCGGCATGGCTACACCTTC. As protein: CSARDRHGYTF. The V gene is TRBV20-1, the J gene TRBJ1-2, with D hard to call. Germline values: CDR1 DFQATT, CDR2 SNEGSKA (reference sequence). This CDR3 spans 11 amino acids. V lost 0 bases and J 6 bases, leaving 5 bases between the germline ends.

The chain employs TRBV12-3 or TRBV12-4 and TRBJ2-4; the match to TRBD2 covers 10 bases. V trimming: 2 bases; J trimming: 6 bases; junction bases outside the gene matches: 16. The CDR3 length is 19 residues. CDR3 nucleotide sequence: TGTGCCAGCAGTTTAAGGGTTACAGCGGGGGGGGCTAGGACAAACATTCAGTACTTC. Protein product: CASSLRVTAGGARTNIQYF.

V gene TRBV4-1 combines with J gene TRBJ2-3, with D perhaps TRBD1 (6 bases). Germline V gives CDR1 MGHRA, CDR2 YSYEKL. CDR3 size: 12 residues. With 4 bases removed from V and 7 bases from J, the gap between germline ends came to 9 bases. The DNA of the CDR3 is TGCGCCAGCAGCCCCAGGGGTCATACGCAGTATTTT. This gives the protein CASSPRGHTQYF.

The chain carries TRBV12-3 or TRBV12-4 and TRBJ1-1; a weak D match, TRBD1 (6 bases). The CDR3 length is 15 residues. The V and J ends lost 6 bases and 1 base respectively, with 15 bases between them. CDR3 DNA: TGTGCCAGCAGGGCCCGTCGGGGGCAGAACACTGAAGCTTTCTTT. Encoded protein: CASRARRGQNTEAFF.

V is TRBV2 and J is TRBJ1-2, with D possibly matching TRBD1 (5 bases). Germline V gene lookup returns CDR1 SNHLY and CDR2 FYNNEI. The V end was cut by 4 bases, the J end by 4 bases, with 10 bases between. The CDR3 length is 13 residues. CDR3 loop: CASSARRGYGYTF. Here the CDR3 DNA reads TGTGCCAGCAGTGCTCGGAGGGGCTATGGCTACACCTTC.

This clonotype was detected a few times. The rearrangement joins TRBV7-2 to TRBJ2-1; D is perhaps TRBD1 or TRBD2 (6 bases each). Germline lookup yields CDR1 SGHTA and CDR2 FQGNSA. The CDR3 is made up of 13 amino acids. Between the trimmed V and J ends, which lost 6 bases and 5 bases, there was a span of 11 bases. CDR3 sequence: CASREGQHNEQFF. CDR3 in DNA: TGTGCCAGCAGGGAGGGACAACACAATGAGCAGTTCTTC.

This clonotype was detected many times. This chain connects TRBV4-2 to TRBJ1-2; D uncertain. Germline V CDR1 and CDR2: LGHNA, YNFKEQ. The CDR3 loop spans 13 amino acids. The V gene lost 1 base and the J gene lost 3 bases, with 6 bases spanning the gap. The CDR3 bases are TGTGCCAGCAGCCAAGGAGCAGACTATGGCTACACCTTC. Its protein product is CASSQGADYGYTF.

The table lists this clonotype with a few counts. The chain combines TRBV20-1 with TRBJ1-6, with D perhaps TRBD1 (6 bases). Between the trimmed V and J ends, which lost 3 bases and 7 bases, there was a span of 10 bases. This CDR3 is 13 amino acids long. CDR1 and CDR2 from the germline V gene are DFQATT and SNEGSKA (reference sequence). In DNA, the CDR3 is TGCAGTGCTAGCAGGGGCTGGAATTCACCCCTCCACTTT. Amino acid sequence: CSASRGWNSPLHF.

This clonotype was observed a handful of times. The gene calls are TRBV7-9 and TRBJ1-2; D unresolved. This CDR3 comprises 14 residues. Germline V CDR1 and CDR2: SEHNR, FQNEAQ (reference sequence). Trimming stripped 1 base from V and 6 bases from J, with 12 bases between. The CDR3 loop is CASSLGSVSDGYTF. The CDR3 nucleotides read TGTGCCAGCAGCTTAGGGTCTGTCTCGGATGGCTACACCTTC.

The chain recombines TRBV4-1 with TRBJ2-3; 10 bases match TRBD2. CDR1 MGHRA and CDR2 YSYEKL come from the germline V gene. The CDR3 loop spans 19 amino acids. J gave up 2 bases and V 1 base, and 12 bases lay outside the gene matches. CDR3 protein: CASSQVHIKRGGYTDTQYF. CDR3 in DNA: TGCGCCAGCAGCCAAGTCCACATAAAGCGGGGGGGCTACACAGATACGCAGTATTTT.

This clonotype turned up a few times. This sequence joins TRBV3-1 and TRBJ2-5, with 13 bases lining up with TRBD2. Germline lookup yields CDR1 LGHDT and CDR2 YNNKEL (reference sequence). The CDR3 is made up of 18 amino acids. The trim removed 4 bases at V and 2 bases at J, leaving 10 bases unmatched. CDR3 DNA: TGTGCCAGCAGCCCGATAGGACTAGCGGGAGTGCCACAAGAGACCCAGTACTTC. This sequence encodes CASSPIGLAGVPQETQYF.

The V call is TRBV20-1, the J call TRBJ2-1, with 9 nucleotides matching TRBD2. With 6 bases clipped from V and 3 bases from J, the junction kept 6 bases outside the gene matches. The CDR3 is 14 residues long. Germline loops: CDR1 DFQATT, CDR2 SNEGSKA (reference sequence). CDR3 region: CSAPLAGIYNEQFF. The CDR3 DNA is TGCAGTGCGCCGCTAGCGGGAATCTACAATGAGCAGTTCTTC.

This clonotype occurred a few times. This chain links TRBV20-1 with TRBJ1-2; D gene ambiguous. Germline V gene sequence: CDR1 DFQATT, CDR2 SNEGSKA (reference sequence). The CDR3 spans 13 residues. The CDR3 region is CRPSRSEDYGYTF. In DNA, the CDR3 is TGCAGGCCCTCCCGCTCGGAGGACTATGGCTACACCTTC.

There are a few counts of this clonotype. V gene TRBV27 combines with J gene TRBJ2-3; D is ambiguous. The germline V gene encodes CDR1 MNHEY and CDR2 SMNVEV (reference sequence). The CDR3 contains 13 residues. V was trimmed by 1 base and J by 4 bases, leaving 6 bases between them. CDR3 amino acids: CASSLFFADTQYF. Written as DNA, the CDR3 is TGTGCCAGCAGTTTATTCTTTGCAGATACGCAGTATTTT.